This note documents a single TCR beta chain sequence. Its specificity is not known. The library targeted TCRbeta and was prepared with unique molecular identifiers. TCRdb used MiXCR to reprocess the PCR reads, holding one entry per CDR3 protein. The sample holds 500,000 to 600,000 distinct CDR3 sequences; around 27% are singletons and the top ten take less than 40%. These data are taken from a study of T-cell reconstitution after alpha-beta-depleted transplantation in children. Study results and caveats: Once a year had passed after transplant, T-cell counts and diversity came mostly from newly produced T cells.

The CDR3 is 16 residues long. The germline gives CDR1 SGHRS, CDR2 YFSETQ. Trimming removed 0 bases from V and 4 bases from J; junction bases left unmatched: 5. This material consisted of PBMCs, taken before TCRalphabeta/CD19-depleted stem cell transplant. The sequence was obtained from a boy in the first two years of life with Wiskott-Aldrich syndrome, due to receive a stem cell transplant. The V call is TRBV5-1, the J call TRBJ2-3; 10 bases are shared with TRBD2. The CDR3, as DNA: TGCGCCAGCAGCTTGGGTACTAGCGGGAACGCAGATACGCAGTATTTT. This encodes CASSLGTSGNADTQYF.